This T cell receptor beta chain was documented in a study of control samples from healthy donors and cancer patients. The method was immunoSEQ multiplex PCR; TCRdb's version includes in-frame clones alone and lacks a portion of them. The repertoire holds fewer than 500,000 clones, with approximately 92% as singletons. Sequenced: PBMCs. The TCR sequence derives from a man aged 40-49 years with head and neck cancer.

Here the CDR3 reads CASSSGSTGELFF. CDR3 nucleotides: TGTGCCAGCTCGAGCGGGTCCACCGGGGAGCTGTTTTTT. The chain is built from TRBV6-5 and TRBJ2-2; a possible D gene is TRBD2 (6 bases). Looked up from germline, CDR1 is MNHEY and CDR2 is SVGAGI. V was trimmed by 8 bases and J by 4 bases, leaving 11 bases between them. The CDR3 has 13 amino acids.